The rows below give T cell receptor beta chains drawn from one sample of a study of CD8 T cells in ankylosing spondylitis. MiXCR was run by TCRdb on the 5' RACE reads, yielding one entry per CDR3 protein. The sample lists around 250,000 distinct CDR3 sequences, 18% occurring once. Sequenced material: blood, either unsorted or a sorted T cell fraction (not recorded which). The receptors were gathered from a male donor with ankylosing spondylitis or in good health (not recorded which). The CDR3 runs from the conserved cysteine through the conserved F or W. The D gene is left open where the match is weak. Only some rows state a clone size, as once, few, many or a class for expanded clones.

J,D,V,size,length,DNA,CDR3
TRBJ2-2,-,TRBV11-2,once,16,TGTGCCAGCAGCTTAGGCCACACAGAGAACACCGGGGAGCTGTTTTTT,CASSLGHTENTGELFF
TRBJ2-1,TRBD2,TRBV9,few,14,TGTGCCAGCAGCCCTAGCGGGACCGAGCCTGAGCAGTTCTTC,CASSPSGTEPEQFF
TRBJ1-5,TRBD1,TRBV27,-,14,TGTGCCAGCAGTCCCGGGACAGGGTATCAACCCCAGCATTTT,CASSPGTGYQPQHF
TRBJ2-1,TRBD2,TRBV29-1,few,17,TGCAGCGTGGGGGGACTAGCTTCTACCAGCTCCTACAATGAGCAGTTCTTC,CSVGGLASTSSYNEQFF
TRBJ2-7,TRBD1,TRBV3-1,-,15,TGTGCCAGCAGCCAAGTGACAGGGTCGGAGGACGAGCAGTACTTC,CASSQVTGSEDEQYF
TRBJ2-3,TRBD2,TRBV4-3,few,17,TGCGCCAGCAGCCAACCGGGACTAGCGGGAGGGGAGGATACGCAGTATTTT,CASSQPGLAGGEDTQYF
TRBJ1-3,-,TRBV4-3,-,13,TGCGCCAGCAGGGAACACTCTGGAAACACCATATATTTT,CASREHSGNTIYF
TRBJ2-1,-,TRBV9,-,16,TGTGCCAGCAGCCCCCGAATAGCGGAAAGCTACAATGAGCAGCTCTTC,CASSPRIAESYNEQLF
TRBJ2-1,-,TRBV11-2,few,16,TGTGCCAGCAGCCACCCCGTTAGGGGCCCCTACAATGAGCAGTTCTTC,CASSHPVRGPYNEQFF
TRBJ2-2,-,TRBV28,-,15,TGTGCCAGCAGCCAAGGGACCACGAACACCGGGGAGCTGTTTTTT,CASSQGTTNTGELFF
TRBJ2-1,TRBD2,TRBV27,many,16,TGTGCCAGCAGTCGTAGCGGGGTGAGCTCCTACAATGAGCAGTTCTTC,CASSRSGVSSYNEQFF
TRBJ1-5,-,TRBV30,few,15,TGTGCCTGGAATCAATTCGGGGCTAGCAATCAGCCCCAGCATTTT,CAWNQFGASNQPQHF
TRBJ2-1,TRBD2,TRBV12-3/TRBV12-4,many,15,TGTGCCAGCAGTTATGATGGACTAGGACTCCATGAGCAGTTCTTC,CASSYDGLGLHEQFF
TRBJ2-7,TRBD2,TRBV27,few,14,TGTGCCAGCAGTTTAATTGCGGGAGGGGGCGAGCAGTACTTC,CASSLIAGGGEQYF
TRBJ2-5,TRBD1,TRBV7-9,few,15,TGTGCCAGCAGCTTACCGGACAGGGGAGGGGAGACCCAGTACTTC,CASSLPDRGGETQYF
TRBJ2-7,TRBD2,TRBV4-1,few,14,TGCGCCAGCAGCCAAGTGGGACTAGCGTACGAGCAGTACTTC,CASSQVGLAYEQYF
TRBJ2-5,TRBD2,TRBV28,few,16,TGTGCCAGCAGAGGGGTAGCGGGAGGGGGGGGAGAGACCCAGTACTTC,CASRGVAGGGGETQYF
TRBJ2-2,-,TRBV7-8,few,13,TGTGCCAGCAGCGACCCATTGAGCGGGGAGCTGTTTTTT,CASSDPLSGELFF
TRBJ2-1,-,TRBV30,once,14,TGTGCCTGGAGTGGAGAGGGCAGCTACAATGAGCAGTTCTTC,CAWSGEGSYNEQFF